Listed below are T cell receptor beta chains from one sample, sequenced in a study of blood T cells in healthy people across ages. TCRdb called the 5' RACE reads again in MiXCR, with one record for every CDR3 protein. The sample lists approximately 1,000,000 distinct CDR3 sequences, under 45% occurring once. The sequencing sample was made of blood. Receptor source: a woman in her fifties or sixties in good health. CDR3s include the opening cysteine and the closing phenylalanine or tryptophan. A D gene is named only where the DNA matches it firmly. Only some rows state a clone size, as once, few, many or a class for expanded clones.

>TRBV10-2|TRBJ1-6|once|TRBD1
CASSESGGGSPPHF
TGCGCCAGCAGTGAGTCAGGGGGCGGGTCACCCCCCCACTTT
>TRBV7-9|TRBJ2-6|NA|NA
CASSGEGSGANVLTF
TGTGCCAGCAGCGGAGAAGGCTCTGGGGCCAACGTCCTGACTTTC
>TRBV2|TRBJ2-6|NA|TRBD2
CASSIQLSPGTSDSSGANVLTF
TGTGCCAGCAGTATTCAGCTATCTCCCGGGACTAGCGATAGCTCTGGGGCCAACGTCCTGACTTTC
>TRBV2|TRBJ1-1|few|TRBD1
CASSRRTGANTEAFF
TGTGCCAGCAGTAGACGGACAGGGGCGAACACTGAAGCTTTCTTT
>TRBV4-1|TRBJ2-7|NA|NA
CASSQDLRGRVTYEQYF
TGCGCCAGCAGCCAAGATCTTCGGGGTCGGGTAACCTACGAGCAGTACTTC
>TRBV12-3/TRBV12-4|TRBJ1-2|NA|NA
CASSPRGTYGYTF
TGTGCCAGCAGCCCTCGGGGGACGTATGGCTACACCTTC
>TRBV7-9|TRBJ2-7|few|NA
CASTHFPTLGGGEQYF
TGTGCCAGCACCCATTTTCCAACACTAGGGGGGGGCGAGCAGTACTTC
>TRBV6-2/TRBV6-3|TRBJ2-3|NA|TRBD2
CASSYGTSGSRTDTQYF
TGTGCCAGCAGTTATGGGACTAGCGGGAGTCGTACAGATACGCAGTATTTT
>TRBV28|TRBJ1-4|NA|NA
CASSTPNEKPFF
TGTGCCAGCAGTACACCTAATGAAAAACCGTTTTTT
>TRBV14|TRBJ2-1|NA|NA
CASSQGRRAGYNEQFF
TGTGCCAGCAGCCAAGGTCGGAGGGCCGGCTACAATGAGCAGTTCTTC
>TRBV29-1|TRBJ2-1|NA|TRBD2
CSGGGGGAYNEQFF
TGCAGCGGGGGAGGCGGGGGTGCCTACAATGAGCAGTTCTTC
>TRBV10-2|TRBJ2-6|NA|NA
CASSESAGSGANVLTF
TGCGCCAGCAGTGAGTCGGCTGGCTCTGGGGCCAACGTCCTGACTTTC
>TRBV25-1|TRBJ1-2|few|NA
CASSESGASSNYGYTF
TGTGCCAGCAGTGAATCGGGGGCGTCATCTAACTATGGCTACACCTTC
>TRBV20-1|TRBJ2-3|NA|NA
CSARTTHTDTQYF
TGCAGTGCTAGGACTACCCACACAGATACGCAGTATTTT
>TRBV2|TRBJ2-7|NA|TRBD2
CASIPAGGPYEQYF
TGTGCCAGCATTCCAGCGGGAGGCCCCTACGAGCAGTACTTC
>TRBV14|TRBJ2-7|NA|TRBD1
CTSSLRQGSHEQYF
TGTACCAGCAGCCTCCGACAGGGATCCCACGAGCAGTACTTC
>TRBV2|TRBJ1-4|few|NA
CASRTPGGVAEKLFF
TGTGCCAGCAGGACCCCTGGGGGGGTTGCTGAAAAACTGTTTTTT
>TRBV29-1|TRBJ2-3|NA|TRBD1
CSGRDREGTDTQYF
TGCAGCGGTCGGGACAGGGAGGGCACAGATACGCAGTATTTT
>TRBV15|TRBJ2-1|NA|NA
CATSRDLPGQFF
TGTGCCACCAGCAGAGATCTCCCTGGGCAGTTCTTC
>TRBV12-3/TRBV12-4|TRBJ2-1|NA|NA
CASSLFGGGNSYNEQFF
TGTGCCAGCAGTTTATTTGGAGGGGGCAACTCCTACAATGAGCAGTTCTTC
>TRBV5-8|TRBJ2-1|NA|NA
CASSYGEEETQFF
TGTGCCAGCAGTTATGGTGAGGAAGAGACCCAGTTCTTC
>TRBV5-1|TRBJ2-6|NA|NA
CASSLQGAGSGANVLTF
TGCGCCAGCAGCTTGCAGGGCGCTGGATCTGGGGCCAACGTCCTGACTTTC
>TRBV6-1|TRBJ2-7|NA|NA
CASRVSGYEQYF
TGTGCCAGCAGGGTTAGCGGCTACGAGCAGTACTTC
>TRBV10-3|TRBJ2-1|NA|NA
CAIGAPEGHIYNEQFF
TGTGCCATCGGAGCACCTGAAGGACATATTTACAATGAGCAGTTCTTC
>TRBV28|TRBJ1-5|once|NA
CAIHSGSLGQPQHF
TGTGCCATCCACTCAGGGTCCCTCGGTCAGCCCCAGCATTTT
>TRBV30|TRBJ2-7|few|TRBD1
CAWSSGTGGYEQYF
TGTGCCTGGAGCAGCGGGACAGGGGGTTACGAGCAGTACTTC
>TRBV27|TRBJ2-1|NA|NA
CASSLRGGGDEQFF
TGTGCCAGCAGTTTACGGGGAGGGGGAGATGAGCAGTTCTTC
>TRBV30|TRBJ2-7|NA|TRBD1
CAWTGGIYEQYF
TGTGCCTGGACAGGGGGCATCTACGAGCAGTACTTC
>TRBV2|TRBJ2-7|few|NA
CASSVDSGPASYEQYF
TGTGCCAGCAGTGTGGATAGCGGACCAGCCTCCTACGAGCAGTACTTC
>TRBV5-1|TRBJ2-7|NA|TRBD2
CASSLNPLAGGGGEQYF
TGCGCCAGCAGCTTGAATCCCCTAGCGGGAGGAGGCGGCGAGCAGTACTTC
>TRBV15|TRBJ1-2|few|NA
CATSLWGGENYGYTF
TGTGCCACCAGCCTCTGGGGCGGGGAGAACTATGGCTACACCTTC
>TRBV27|TRBJ2-7|NA|NA
CASSFSLANEQYF
TGTGCCAGCAGTTTTTCTCTAGCTAACGAGCAGTACTTC
>TRBV25-1|TRBJ2-3|NA|TRBD2
CASSEWGLAGAPDTQYF
TGTGCCAGCAGTGAATGGGGGCTAGCGGGAGCCCCAGATACGCAGTATTTT
>TRBV11-2|TRBJ2-5|NA|NA
CASSTSIAFQETQYF
TGTGCCAGCAGCACCTCAATAGCCTTCCAAGAGACCCAGTACTTC
>TRBV18|TRBJ2-1|NA|TRBD1
CASSPPGQSNWEFF
TGTGCCAGCTCACCACCGGGACAGTCCAATTGGGAGTTCTTC
>TRBV20-1|TRBJ2-1|NA|NA
CSAIQGHEQFF
TGCAGTGCTATCCAGGGCCATGAGCAGTTCTTC
>TRBV10-3|TRBJ2-4|NA|NA
CAISDGSSGNIQYF
TGTGCCATCAGTGACGGGAGCAGCGGAAACATTCAGTACTTC
>TRBV29-1|TRBJ2-1|NA|NA
CSVGLGNQETQFF
TGCAGCGTTGGTCTCGGCAACCAAGAGACCCAGTTCTTC
>TRBV5-1|TRBJ1-2|NA|NA
CASSLEGTDTGGGYTF
TGCGCCAGCAGCCTTGAGGGGACTGACACAGGCGGTGGCTACACCTTC
>TRBV5-1|TRBJ2-7|NA|TRBD1
CASSQAGTGGSYEQYF
TGCGCCAGCAGTCAGGCCGGGACAGGGGGCTCCTACGAGCAGTACTTC
>TRBV20-1|TRBJ2-7|NA|TRBD2
CSARESAGGRTYEQYF
TGCAGTGCTAGAGAGTCAGCGGGAGGCCGAACCTACGAGCAGTACTTC
>TRBV6-6|TRBJ2-7|NA|NA
CASSSNLGASNEQYF
TGTGCCAGCAGCTCCAACCTTGGAGCGAGCAACGAGCAGTACTTC
>TRBV6-5|TRBJ2-3|NA|TRBD2
CASSYRSSGSSTDTQYF
TGTGCCAGCAGTTACCGCTCTAGCGGGAGTAGCACAGATACGCAGTATTTT
>TRBV9|TRBJ2-1|few|NA
CASSVAGGAGVNEQFF
TGTGCCAGCAGCGTAGCAGGTGGGGCAGGGGTCAATGAGCAGTTCTTC
>TRBV20-1|TRBJ2-3|NA|NA
CSARDTGRASTDTQYF
TGCAGTGCTAGAGATACAGGCAGGGCTAGCACAGATACGCAGTATTTT
>TRBV18|TRBJ2-1|NA|NA
CACSPLAPSSYNEQFF
TGTGCCTGCTCACCGCTAGCGCCAAGCTCCTACAATGAGCAGTTCTTC
>TRBV29-1|TRBJ1-1|NA|NA
CSVADSMNTEAFF
TGCAGCGTTGCGGACAGCATGAACACTGAAGCTTTCTTT
>TRBV25-1|TRBJ1-2|NA|TRBD1
CASSETGDHTF
TGTGCCAGCAGTGAGACAGGGGATCACACCTTC
>TRBV24-1|TRBJ1-1|once|NA
CATSDPSRNTEAFF
TGTGCCACCAGTGATCCCAGTCGGAACACTGAAGCTTTCTTT
>TRBV7-8|TRBJ2-1|NA|TRBD2
CASSYRTSGRLNEQFF
TGTGCCAGCAGCTACCGGACTAGCGGGAGGCTCAATGAGCAGTTCTTC
>TRBV29-1|TRBJ2-1|NA|TRBD2
CSVEGTSGRAQETQFF
TGCAGCGTTGAAGGGACTAGCGGGAGGGCCCAAGAGACCCAGTTCTTC
>TRBV18|TRBJ2-7|NA|NA
CASSPRVGVHEQYF
TGTGCCAGCTCACCGCGCGTGGGGGTCCACGAGCAGTACTTC
>TRBV6-6|TRBJ2-7|few|NA
CASSYSLTYEQYF
TGTGCCAGCAGTTACTCTCTGACCTACGAGCAGTACTTC
>TRBV10-3|TRBJ2-7|few|TRBD1
CASADRATYEQYF
TGTGCCAGCGCCGACAGGGCCACCTACGAGCAGTACTTC
>TRBV5-1|TRBJ2-1|NA|NA
CASRLATSNEQFF
TGCGCCAGCAGACTAGCTACTTCGAATGAGCAGTTCTTC
>TRBV6-5|TRBJ2-7|few|NA
CASSSPSRGGEQYF
TGTGCCAGCAGCTCACCAAGCAGGGGAGGCGAGCAGTACTTC
>TRBV27|TRBJ2-4|NA|TRBD1
CASRPTGVNAIQYF
TGTGCCAGCAGGCCGACAGGGGTTAATGCCATTCAGTACTTC